The 14 T cell receptor beta chains presented below share a single source sample, sequenced in a study of OX40 agonist ivuxolimab in advanced cancers. Produced via immunoSEQ multiplex PCR; TCRdb's table is partial and in-frame only. The table includes more than 45,000 clones, around 82% detected once. The input for sequencing was CD4+ or CD8+ T cells sorted from blood, taken in a trial of the OX40 agonist ivuxolimab. The receptors stem from an adult with an advanced solid tumor such as melanoma, head and neck, liver or kidney cancer.

This clone was observed a single time. The gene calls are TRBV11-2 and TRBJ1-4, with TRBD1 as a possible D gene (5 bases). The germline gives CDR1 SGHAT, CDR2 FQNNGV. V lost 1 base and J lost 4, with 10 bases in between. The CDR3 consists of 15 residues. In DNA form, the CDR3 reads TGTGCCAGCAGCTTAGTGGGCGGGGGTAATGAAAAACTGTTTTTT. This translates into CASSLVGGGNEKLFF.

This chain uses TRBV2 with TRBJ1-5, with D perhaps TRBD1 (5 bases). V was cut by 3 bases and J by 8 bases, with 14 bases left in between. Germline loops: CDR1 SNHLY, CDR2 FYNNEI. CDR3 length equals 14 residues. This CDR3 reads CASSEYTGPKPQHF. The CDR3 DNA reads as TGTGCCAGCAGTGAGTACACAGGTCCAAAGCCCCAGCATTTT.

V is TRBV28 and J is TRBJ1-2; 8 bases are shared with TRBD1. With V trimmed by 6 bases and J by 4 bases, 4 bases remained unmatched. The V gene's germline CDR1 is MDHEN and CDR2 SYDVKM. This CDR3 has 13 amino acids. CDR3 sequence reads: CASRGQGTYGYTF. CDR3 DNA: TGTGCCAGCAGAGGACAGGGAACCTATGGCTACACCTTC.

CDR3 sequence: CASSDRDRVANEQFF. The DNA of the CDR3 is TGTGCCAGCAGTGACCGGGACAGGGTAGCCAATGAGCAGTTCTTC. The V and J genes are TRBV25-1 and TRBJ2-1; 9 bases fit TRBD1. CDR1 and CDR2 (germline): MGHDK, SYGVNS. Trimming removed 3 bases from V and 6 bases from J; junction bases left unmatched: 6. The CDR3 runs 15 residues.

The chain combines TRBV18 with TRBJ1-1; the D is unclear. CDR1 is KGHSH and CDR2 is LQKENI in the germline V gene. The CDR3 has 13 residues. Between the trimmed V and J ends, which lost 0 bases and 5 bases, there was a span of 7 bases. This chain's CDR3 is CASSPPKGTEAFF. In DNA, the CDR3 is TGTGCCAGCTCACCACCTAAGGGAACTGAAGCTTTCTTT.

The J gene is TRBJ1-5, the V gene TRBV6-5, with D hard to call. The CDR3 contains 14 residues. Germline CDR1 is MNHEY and CDR2 is SVGAGI. V was pared by 5 bases and J by 9 bases, with 17 bases between. The CDR3 reads CASSRLGQYWPQHF. The CDR3 region has the DNA TGTGCCAGCAGTCGACTCGGGCAGTACTGGCCCCAGCATTTT.

The J gene is TRBJ2-3, the V gene TRBV2; the D is unclear. V was trimmed by 3 bases and J by 4 bases, leaving 2 bases between them. Germline loops: CDR1 SNHLY, CDR2 FYNNEI. There are 11 residues in the CDR3. The CDR3 here is CASSDPDTQYF. The CDR3 DNA is TGTGCCAGCAGTGATCCAGATACGCAGTATTTT. Combining the CDR3 with reference TRBV2 and TRBJ2-3 gives the whole variable domain EPEVTQTPSHQVTQMGQEVILRCVPISNHLYFYWYRQILGQKVEFLVSFYNNEISEKSEIFDDQFSVERPDGSNFTLKIRSTKLEDSAMYFCASSDPDTQYFGPGTRLTVL.

With regard to this clone: Germline and junction disagree at one end, which may indicate a read error. The chain couples TRBV6-6 to TRBJ2-7; 8 bases fit TRBD1. The CDR3 contains 13 residues. CDR1 is MNHNY and CDR2 is SVGAGI in the germline V gene (reference sequence). For the CDR3, the DNA is TGTGCCAGCAGTGCCGGGACAGGCATCCGTTTAGACTTC. It specifies CASSAGTGIRLDF.

A single count supports this clone. This sequence joins TRBV7-9 and TRBJ2-7; D is possibly TRBD1 or TRBD2 (6 bases each). V was cut by 2 bases and J by 1 base, with 12 bases left in between. There are 15 residues in the CDR3. Germline V lookup: CDR1 SEHNR, CDR2 FQNEAQ (reference sequence). CDR3 region: CASSLKGGPSYEQYF. The DNA for the CDR3 is TGTGCCAGCAGCTTAAAGGGGGGACCGTCCTACGAGCAGTACTTC. Combining the CDR3 with reference TRBV7-9 and TRBJ2-7 gives the whole variable domain DTGVSQNPRHKITKRGQNVTFRCDPISEHNRLYWYRQTLGQGPEFLTYFQNEAQLEKSRLLSDRFSAERPKGSFSTLEIQRTEQGDSAMYLCASSLKGGPSYEQYFGPGTRLTVT.

The V call is TRBV5-1, the J call TRBJ2-3; 7 bases are shared with TRBD2. The J segment lost 2 bases and the V segment lost 0 bases, leaving 3 bases of the junction unmatched. The length of the CDR3 is 15 residues. Germline-derived CDR1 and CDR2 are SGHRS and YFSETQ. The CDR3 is CASSLDAGDTDTQYF. Here the CDR3 DNA reads TGCGCCAGCAGCTTGGACGCGGGGGACACAGATACGCAGTATTTT. Full variable domain (rest looked up from reference TRBV5-1 and TRBJ2-3): KAGVTQTPRYLIKTRGQQVTLSCSPISGHRSVSWYQQTPGQGLQFLFEYFSETQRNKGNFPGRFSGRQFSNSRSEMNVSTLELGDSALYLCASSLDAGDTDTQYFGPGTRLTVL.

V usage is TRBV6-9 and J usage is TRBJ1-5; D may be TRBD1 (6 bases). Germline V lookup: CDR1 MNHGY, CDR2 SVAAGI. Trimming shortened V by 9 bases and J by 7 bases, and 10 bases separated the two germline ends. CDR3 length: 11 residues. CDR3 DNA sequence: TGTGCCAGTAAAGGGGGACAGCCCCAGCATTTT. It specifies CASKGGQPQHF.

This clone turned up a few times. The genes are TRBV7-8 and TRBJ1-5; possibly TRBD1 for D (5 bases). CDR3 size: 14 residues. Trimming shortened V by 4 bases and J by 6 bases, and 13 bases separated the two germline ends. CDR1 SGHVS and CDR2 FQNEAQ come from the germline V gene. The CDR3 protein is CASSWTRQGQPQHF. CDR3 coding DNA: TGTGCCAGCAGCTGGACCCGTCAGGGTCAGCCCCAGCATTTT.

The chain couples TRBV6-1 to TRBJ1-3; D is unresolved. Looked up from germline, CDR1 is MNHNS and CDR2 is SASEGT. This CDR3 comprises 15 residues. V was shortened by 4 bases and J by 0 bases, with 10 bases between the two germline ends. The CDR3 DNA is TGTGCCAGCAGTGTCGACCCGAGCTCTGGAAACACCATATATTTT. Amino acid sequence: CASSVDPSSGNTIYF.

DNA for the CDR3: TGCGCCAGCAGCTTTTGGACGGGGAACACGAACACCGGGGAGCTGTTTTTT. Protein: CASSFWTGNTNTGELFF. The J gene is TRBJ2-2, the V gene TRBV5-1, with D perhaps TRBD2 (5 bases). The germline V and J ends were trimmed by 2 bases and 0 bases, with 14 bases remaining between them. The CDR3 spans 17 residues. Germline CDR1 SGHRS, CDR2 YFSETQ.